A single TCR beta chain is shown here with its context. Its antigen is currently unknown. Vbeta (60) and Jbeta (13) primers were used in the PCR. The data were produced by immunoSEQ multiplex PCR, yet TCRdb's version contains in-frame clones alone and is incomplete. The sample carries just under 150,000 clones, around 80% recorded once. The sample originates from a study of cytomegalovirus exposure and HLA in healthy donors. Findings of the study overall: Follow-up analysis later connected one missense variant in DCLRE1C with trimming of TCR beta V- and J-genes. Common viral pathogens (according to a later analysis) appeared linked to several of the most significant clusters. Across donors, sequencing depth was assumed by presence/absence analyses to be roughly uniform.

CDR1 WSHSY and CDR2 SAAADI come from the germline V gene. This CDR3 contains 12 residues. Trimming took 7 bases from V and 4 from J, leaving 10 bases between them. This TCR was sampled from a woman in her twenties or thirties in good health and CMV-seronegative. The sample consisted of PBMCs. The chain joins TRBV10-2 to TRBJ2-5; D unresolved. The CDR3 here is CASTPGGETQYF. CDR3 in DNA: TGCGCCAGCACTCCAGGTGGAGAGACCCAGTACTTC.